The rows below give T cell receptor beta chains drawn from one sample of a study of blood T cell repertoires in COVID-19. Sequenced by immunoSEQ multiplex PCR; TCRdb stores in-frame clones only, minus some. This sample has roughly 190,000 clones, with roughly 84% found just once. Sequencing used peripheral blood. The receptors stem from a middle-aged woman who had recovered from COVID-19. Both conserved end residues are part of each CDR3. A D gene is named only where the DNA matches it firmly. Clone sizes are given selectively: once, few, many, or a class where the clone is expanded.

J gene: TRBJ1-6; D gene: TRBD1; clone size: -; V gene: TRBV10-3; CDR3 protein: CAIMAGTGGSPLHF; CDR3 DNA: TGTGCCATCATGGCCGGGACAGGGGGTTCACCCCTCCACTTT
J gene: TRBJ2-2; D gene: -; clone size: -; V gene: TRBV5-1; CDR3 protein: CASSLELMNTGELFF; CDR3 DNA: TGCGCCAGCAGCTTGGAACTGATGAACACCGGGGAGCTGTTTTTT
J gene: TRBJ2-5; D gene: -; clone size: -; V gene: TRBV6-1; CDR3 protein: CASSEDPGTLGGETQYF; CDR3 DNA: TGTGCCAGCAGTGAAGACCCAGGGACCTTGGGGGGAGAGACCCAGTACTTC
J gene: TRBJ2-7; D gene: TRBD2; clone size: -; V gene: TRBV5-1; CDR3 protein: CASSFGRGSHEQYF; CDR3 DNA: TGCGCCAGCAGCTTCGGGAGGGGGTCCCACGAGCAGTACTTC
J gene: TRBJ2-7; D gene: TRBD2; clone size: -; V gene: TRBV7-3; CDR3 protein: CASSQAGGSYEQYF; CDR3 DNA: TGTGCCAGCAGCCAAGCGGGAGGATCCTACGAGCAGTACTTC
J gene: TRBJ2-6; D gene: TRBD1; clone size: -; V gene: TRBV25-1; CDR3 protein: CASSVDRGYSGANVLTF; CDR3 DNA: TGTGCCAGCAGTGTTGACAGGGGATACTCCGGGGCCAACGTCCTGACTTTC
J gene: TRBJ2-1; D gene: -; clone size: -; V gene: TRBV30; CDR3 protein: CAWSVGSYNEQFF; CDR3 DNA: TGTGCCTGGAGTGTGGGGAGTTACAATGAGCAGTTCTTC
J gene: TRBJ2-6; D gene: -; clone size: -; V gene: TRBV6-4; CDR3 protein: CASRPLEGAGANVLTF; CDR3 DNA: TGTGCCAGCAGGCCTCTCGAGGGGGCTGGGGCCAACGTCCTGACTTTC
J gene: TRBJ2-5; D gene: -; clone size: -; V gene: TRBV11-2; CDR3 protein: CASSFSPPAGARETQYF; CDR3 DNA: TGTGCCAGCAGCTTTTCCCCCCCGGCAGGCGCCAGGGAGACCCAGTACTTC
J gene: TRBJ2-1; D gene: -; clone size: -; V gene: TRBV7-7; CDR3 protein: CASSRSGTQSYNEQFF; CDR3 DNA: TGTGCCAGCAGTAGATCCGGGACTCAATCCTACAATGAGCAGTTCTTC
J gene: TRBJ2-5; D gene: -; clone size: -; V gene: TRBV30; CDR3 protein: CAWTPQMGTQYF; CDR3 DNA: TGTGCCTGGACCCCACAGATGGGGACCCAGTACTTC
J gene: TRBJ2-1; D gene: TRBD2; clone size: -; V gene: TRBV2; CDR3 protein: CASRVAGGDLVQFF; CDR3 DNA: TGTGCCAGCAGAGTAGCGGGAGGGGATCTTGTGCAGTTCTTC
J gene: TRBJ2-3; D gene: TRBD2; clone size: -; V gene: TRBV19; CDR3 protein: CASTPTGTSGTRTDTQYF; CDR3 DNA: TGTGCCAGTACCCCCACCGGGACTAGCGGGACACGCACAGATACGCAGTATTTT
J gene: TRBJ1-4; D gene: -; clone size: -; V gene: TRBV28; CDR3 protein: CASSLGGAANEKLFF; CDR3 DNA: TGTGCCAGCAGTTTGGGAGGGGCGGCTAATGAAAAACTGTTTTTT
J gene: TRBJ2-7; D gene: TRBD2; clone size: -; V gene: TRBV10-3; CDR3 protein: CAISDGTSGLPHEQYF; CDR3 DNA: TGTGCCATCAGTGATGGGACTAGCGGCCTCCCCCACGAGCAGTACTTC
J gene: TRBJ1-2; D gene: TRBD1; clone size: -; V gene: TRBV9; CDR3 protein: CASSPRQGLPYGYTF; CDR3 DNA: TGTGCCAGCAGCCCAAGACAGGGGCTACCCTATGGCTACACCTTC
J gene: TRBJ2-7; D gene: -; clone size: -; V gene: TRBV9; CDR3 protein: CASSPLGSTYEQYF; CDR3 DNA: TGTGCCAGCAGCCCTCTAGGCTCTACCTACGAGCAGTACTTC
J gene: TRBJ2-7; D gene: -; clone size: -; V gene: TRBV19; CDR3 protein: CASSITGFSYEQYF; CDR3 DNA: TGTGCCAGTAGTATTACGGGGTTCTCCTACGAGCAGTACTTC
J gene: TRBJ1-1; D gene: TRBD1; clone size: -; V gene: TRBV10-3; CDR3 protein: CASGTGKTNTEAFF; CDR3 DNA: TGTGCCAGCGGGACAGGGAAAACGAACACTGAAGCTTTCTTT
J gene: TRBJ2-3; D gene: TRBD2; clone size: -; V gene: TRBV6-2/TRBV6-3; CDR3 protein: CASSYVTLGEGLVGTDTQYF; CDR3 DNA: TGTGCCAGCAGTTACGTGACGCTCGGGGAGGGTTTGGTGGGCACAGATACGCAGTATTTT
J gene: TRBJ2-1; D gene: TRBD2; clone size: once; V gene: TRBV7-2; CDR3 protein: CASSLSTSAGEQFF; CDR3 DNA: TGTGCCAGCAGCTTATCGACTAGCGCGGGGGAGCAGTTCTTC
J gene: TRBJ2-7; D gene: TRBD2; clone size: -; V gene: TRBV28; CDR3 protein: CASSLLAGGPVYEQYF; CDR3 DNA: TGTGCCAGCAGTTTATTGGCGGGAGGGCCGGTATACGAGCAGTACTTC
J gene: TRBJ2-5; D gene: -; clone size: -; V gene: TRBV7-2; CDR3 protein: CASSFQGIIAETQYF; CDR3 DNA: TGTGCCAGCAGCTTTCAGGGAATTATCGCAGAGACCCAGTACTTC
J gene: TRBJ1-5; D gene: -; clone size: -; V gene: TRBV21-1; CDR3 protein: CASSNYTGFQPQHF; CDR3 DNA: TGTGCCAGCAGTAATTACACAGGGTTTCAGCCCCAGCATTTT
J gene: TRBJ2-1; D gene: -; clone size: -; V gene: TRBV5-8; CDR3 protein: CASSLPRSGTRYNEQFF; CDR3 DNA: TGTGCCAGCAGCTTGCCGCGTTCCGGGACACGATACAATGAGCAGTTCTTC
J gene: TRBJ2-3; D gene: -; clone size: -; V gene: TRBV6-2/TRBV6-3; CDR3 protein: CASRPQGFRDTQYF; CDR3 DNA: TGTGCCAGCAGGCCTCAGGGGTTTCGAGATACGCAGTATTTT
J gene: TRBJ1-1; D gene: -; clone size: -; V gene: TRBV6-5; CDR3 protein: CASNGFRFQNTEAFF; CDR3 DNA: TGTGCCAGCAATGGTTTCCGGTTCCAGAACACTGAAGCTTTCTTT
J gene: TRBJ2-2; D gene: TRBD2; clone size: -; V gene: TRBV5-4; CDR3 protein: CASSLGSAGGVTGELFF; CDR3 DNA: TGTGCCAGCAGCTTGGGTAGTGCGGGAGGGGTCACCGGGGAGCTGTTTTTT
J gene: TRBJ1-2; D gene: -; clone size: -; V gene: TRBV6-5; CDR3 protein: CASRTAFYGYTF; CDR3 DNA: TGTGCCAGCAGGACAGCGTTCTATGGCTACACCTTC
J gene: TRBJ2-6; D gene: TRBD1; clone size: -; V gene: TRBV4-1; CDR3 protein: CASSQAGTGNSGANVLTF; CDR3 DNA: TGCGCCAGCAGCCAAGCCGGGACAGGAAACTCTGGGGCCAACGTCCTGACTTTC
J gene: TRBJ1-5; D gene: TRBD1; clone size: -; V gene: TRBV6-1; CDR3 protein: CASSGTGYYSNQPQHF; CDR3 DNA: TGTGCCAGCAGTGGGACAGGATATTATAGCAATCAGCCCCAGCATTTT
J gene: TRBJ2-1; D gene: TRBD1; clone size: -; V gene: TRBV24-1; CDR3 protein: CATSDATGGASYNEQFF; CDR3 DNA: TGTGCCACCAGTGATGCCACAGGGGGCGCGTCCTACAATGAGCAGTTCTTC